This is a list of T cell receptor beta chains from one sample in a study of technical replicates of blood from a handful of donors. Sequencing was performed with immunoSEQ multiplex PCR; in TCRdb, only in-frame clones are kept and a portion is missing. This repertoire shows some 71,000 clones, approximately 97% found once; its top ten account for around 0.22%. The material sequenced was T cells isolated from PBMCs. The receptors come from a human donor in good health. The CDR3 runs from the conserved cysteine through the conserved F or W. The order of the fields is J gene, clone size, D gene, V gene, CDR3 DNA, CDR3 protein. The D gene is left open where the match is weak. Only some rows state a clone size, as once, few, many or a class for expanded clones.

TRBJ2-1,NA,TRBD2,TRBV4-1,TGCGCCAGCAGCCAGGCTAAGGGACTAGCGGCCTACAATGAGCAGTTCTTC,CASSQAKGLAAYNEQFF
TRBJ1-2,NA,TRBD1,TRBV7-2,TGTGCCAGCAGCTTAGAGGACAGGGACCATGGCTACACCTTC,CASSLEDRDHGYTF
TRBJ1-1,once,NA,TRBV5-1,TGCGCCAGCAGCTTGGGAGGTGGATGGGGCGGGAGCTGGAACACTGAAGCTTTCTTT,CASSLGGGWGGSWNTEAFF
TRBJ1-2,NA,TRBD1,TRBV29-1,TGCAGCGCCCTGGGACAGGACAACATCTATGGCTACACCTTC,CSALGQDNIYGYTF
TRBJ2-2,NA,NA,TRBV14,TGTGCCAGCAGCCAAGACCCGGGACACTCAAGGCTTGGGACCGGGGAGCTGTTTTTT,CASSQDPGHSRLGTGELFF
TRBJ2-7,NA,TRBD2,TRBV25-1,TGTGCCAGCAGTGCCGCTTCTAGCGGCCGTCGGTCCTACGAGCAGTACTTC,CASSAASSGRRSYEQYF
TRBJ2-1,NA,TRBD1,TRBV10-3,TGTGCCATCAGGGGGACAGATAGCGTTTACAATGAGCAGTTCTTC,CAIRGTDSVYNEQFF
TRBJ2-2,NA,NA,TRBV5-1,TGCGCCAGCAGCTTGGCCCTGACACAGAACACCGGGGAGCTGTTTTTT,CASSLALTQNTGELFF
TRBJ1-4,NA,NA,TRBV5-6,TGTGCCAGCAGCTTGGGGCGACTAAACGGCCCCTTCCGTGATGAAAAACTGTTTTTT,CASSLGRLNGPFRDEKLFF
TRBJ1-2,NA,TRBD1,TRBV5-5,TGTGCCAGCAGCGTCTTCGAGACAGGGGGTGACTATGGCTACACCTTC,CASSVFETGGDYGYTF
TRBJ1-2,NA,NA,TRBV5-4,TGTGCCAGCAGCTGGGGGGGGCCTAACTATGGCTACACCTTC,CASSWGGPNYGYTF
TRBJ2-2,NA,NA,TRBV6-1,TGTGCCAGCAGCGGCACAATCAGGGCCGGCGGGGAGCTGTTTTTT,CASSGTIRAGGELFF
TRBJ2-1,NA,TRBD2,TRBV5-1,TGCGCCAGCAGCCCTCTGGCGGGAGAAGCGAATGAGCAGTTCTTC,CASSPLAGEANEQFF
TRBJ2-2,NA,TRBD2,TRBV11-3,TGTGCCAGCAGCTTAGGGGGACTAGCGGGGGGCCTAGCCGGGGAGCTGTTTTTT,CASSLGGLAGGLAGELFF
TRBJ2-1,NA,NA,TRBV5-1,TGCGCCAGCAGCACAGGACAGAGCTCCTACAATGAGCAGTTCTTC,CASSTGQSSYNEQFF
TRBJ2-1,NA,TRBD2,TRBV28,TGTGCCAGCAGTTTTCGGGCGGGAGGGAGGAATGAGCAGTTCTTC,CASSFRAGGRNEQFF
TRBJ2-2,NA,NA,TRBV5-4,TGTGCCAGCAGCTTTTCCCGGGGTAGCCGGTCCGGGGAGCTGTTTTTT,CASSFSRGSRSGELFF
TRBJ2-2,once,NA,TRBV29-1,TGCAGCGTTGAAGACAAGGATAGCGGAAACACCGGGGAGCTGTTTTTT,CSVEDKDSGNTGELFF
TRBJ2-3,NA,NA,TRBV10-3,TGTGCCATCAGTGAGTCTGCGATCAACACAGATACGCAGTATTTT,CAISESAINTDTQYF
TRBJ2-3,once,NA,TRBV10-1,TGCGCCAGCAGTGAGTCGAGGCTAGCAGATACGCAGTATTTT,CASSESRLADTQYF
TRBJ2-7,NA,TRBD2,TRBV12-5,TGTGCTAGTGGCCTGAGCGGGAACTACGAGCAGTACTTC,CASGLSGNYEQYF
TRBJ2-7,NA,NA,TRBV7-9,TGTGCCAGCAGCTTAGGAGGACAGCCTTACGAGCAGTACTTC,CASSLGGQPYEQYF
TRBJ2-5,NA,NA,TRBV5-1,TGCGCCAGCAGCTCCCCACGAAAACTCTTATTCGGCACGGGGACCCAGTACTTC,CASSSPRKLLFGTGTQYF
TRBJ2-3,NA,NA,TRBV6-4,TGTGCCAGCAGTACTACGGGACTCGACGATACGCAGTATTTT,CASSTTGLDDTQYF
TRBJ2-6,NA,NA,TRBV28,TGTGCCAGCAGTTTTGGGGCGGGGTATAATCTCTTCTCTGGGGCCAACGTCCTGACTTTC,CASSFGAGYNLFSGANVLTF
TRBJ2-4,NA,NA,TRBV11-2,TGTGCCAGCAGTCTCCGGGACACGGGTTCTTTAGCCAAAAACATTCAGTACTTC,CASSLRDTGSLAKNIQYF
TRBJ1-1,NA,NA,TRBV7-9,TGTGCCAGCAGCTTATTCGGAGGAATGAACACTGAAGCTTTCTTT,CASSLFGGMNTEAFF
TRBJ1-6,NA,NA,TRBV6-1,TGTGCCAGCAGTGACTCGGCGGTCGGGTCACCCCTCCACTTT,CASSDSAVGSPLHF
TRBJ2-1,NA,NA,TRBV19,TGTGCCAGTAGTCCGTGGGAGGGGGGTAATGAGCAGTTCTTC,CASSPWEGGNEQFF
TRBJ2-1,NA,TRBD2,TRBV6-5,TGTGCCAGCAGTTACCTAGCGGGAGTTCCCTATGAGCAGTTCTTC,CASSYLAGVPYEQFF
TRBJ1-2,NA,TRBD1,TRBV4-2,TGTGCCAGCAGCCAAGTCTCTGGGACAGGGCGGGATGGCTACACCTTC,CASSQVSGTGRDGYTF
TRBJ2-5,NA,NA,TRBV6-1,TGTGCCAGCAGGCTACAAGAGACCCAGTACTTC,CASRLQETQYF
TRBJ1-3,once,NA,TRBV28,TGTGCCAGCGGGGGGGTCAATTTTGGAAACACCATATATTTT,CASGGVNFGNTIYF
TRBJ1-2,NA,NA,TRBV12-5,TGTGCTAGTGGTCCCAGGCTTAACTATGGCTACACCTTC,CASGPRLNYGYTF
TRBJ1-5,NA,NA,TRBV27,TGTGCCAGCAGAGAATACAGGAGTCAGCCCCAGCATTTT,CASREYRSQPQHF
TRBJ2-5,NA,NA,TRBV6-1,TGTGCCAGCAGTGAACCAGGGGCGCTGGGCCAAGAGACCCAGTACTTC,CASSEPGALGQETQYF
TRBJ2-7,NA,NA,TRBV28,TGTGCCAGCAGTTTCAGTACAGCCTACTACGAGCAGTACTTC,CASSFSTAYYEQYF
TRBJ1-1,NA,TRBD1,TRBV18,TGTGCCAGCTCACCGAGACAGGGGGACTTGGGCTCTGAAGCTTTCTTT,CASSPRQGDLGSEAFF
TRBJ2-1,NA,NA,TRBV18,TGTGCCAGCTCACGAACTGACAATGAGCAGTTCTTC,CASSRTDNEQFF
TRBJ2-3,NA,TRBD2,TRBV28,TGTGCCAGCAGCCGCGGGGGACTAGCGACAGATACGCAGTATTTT,CASSRGGLATDTQYF
TRBJ2-7,NA,NA,TRBV6-5,TGTGCCAGCACCTCTGGGGCTCCCTACGAGCAGTACTTC,CASTSGAPYEQYF
TRBJ1-2,NA,TRBD1,TRBV6-4,TGTGCCAGCAGTTCTTGGACAGGGAGCCATGGCTACACCTTC,CASSSWTGSHGYTF
TRBJ1-2,once,NA,TRBV4-2,TGTGCCAGCAGCCAAGCGTCAAGCCCCCGGGTGAGAAACTATGGCTACACCTTC,CASSQASSPRVRNYGYTF
TRBJ1-5,NA,NA,TRBV7-9,TGTGCCAGCAGCTCTAGTAGGGCGGGAGACTCGTATAGCAATCAGCCCCAGCATTTT,CASSSSRAGDSYSNQPQHF
TRBJ2-2,NA,TRBD2,TRBV5-1,TGCGCCAGCAGCCCTACTAGCGAGAACACCGGGGAGCTGTTTTTT,CASSPTSENTGELFF
TRBJ1-6,NA,NA,TRBV5-4,TGTGCCAGCAGTCGGCAGGGGACAAATTCACCCCTCCACTTT,CASSRQGTNSPLHF
TRBJ1-2,once,NA,TRBV6-5,TGTGCCAGCAGCCCCGTCTGGGGGGACCATGGCTACACCTTC,CASSPVWGDHGYTF
TRBJ1-3,NA,NA,TRBV6-1,TGTGCCACCGCGGGCTATGGTAACACCATATATTTT,CATAGYGNTIYF
TRBJ2-7,NA,TRBD1,TRBV6-6,TGTGCCAGCAGTACTACTTCCGGGACAGCAGCCTACGAGCAGTACTTC,CASSTTSGTAAYEQYF
TRBJ2-7,NA,NA,TRBV29-1,TGCAGCACCTCCATTGGGAGCTACGAGCAGTACTTC,CSTSIGSYEQYF